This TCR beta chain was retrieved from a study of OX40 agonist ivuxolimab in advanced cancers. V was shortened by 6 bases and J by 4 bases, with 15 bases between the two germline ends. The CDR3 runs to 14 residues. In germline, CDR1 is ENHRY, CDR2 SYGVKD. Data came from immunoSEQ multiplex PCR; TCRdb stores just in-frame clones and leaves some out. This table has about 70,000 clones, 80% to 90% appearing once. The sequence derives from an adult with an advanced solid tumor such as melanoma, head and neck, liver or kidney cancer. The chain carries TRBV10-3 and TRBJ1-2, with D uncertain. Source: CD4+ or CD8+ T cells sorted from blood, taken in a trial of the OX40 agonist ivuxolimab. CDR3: CAISVKRSGYGYTF. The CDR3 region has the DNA TGTGCCATCAGCGTGAAGCGCTCGGGCTATGGCTACACCTTC.